This section outlines one TCR beta chain sequence together with its context. Its antigen is unidentified. The sample contains more than one DNA sequence encoding this CDR3. This sample is drawn from a study of shared clonotypes between healthy human individuals. Study-level information: Researchers assigned three CD4 naive, three CD4 memory, two CD8 naive and one CD8 memory plate to each donor.

Assay runs were performed at deep level. Clones were read by immunoSEQ multiplex PCR, and TCRdb kept only the in-frame ones, dropping some. The sample consists of some 1.4 million clones, about 96% of them appearing once. Overall study findings and caveats: Investigators expected sequencing depth to affect clonotype sharing among donors. Non-shared clonotypes were found to have lower generation probabilities than the clonotypes that were shared by all four of the sorted-subset donors.

Specimen: naive CD4+ T cells sorted from blood. Specified subset: CD45RA+ positively selected. This receptor was taken from a man aged 25-45 years in good health.

The DNA of the CDR3 is TGTGCCAGCAGTTCCACAGACTCTGGGGCCAACGTCCTGACTTTC. This encodes CASSSTDSGANVLTF. This chain uses TRBV28 with TRBJ2-6, with D uncertain. Germline CDR1 reads MDHEN; CDR2 reads SYDVKM. This CDR3 comprises 15 residues. Between the trimmed V and J ends, which lost 4 bases and 0 bases, there was a span of 7 bases.